The 18 T cell receptor beta chains below all came from one sample that was sequenced in a study of control samples from healthy donors and cancer patients. Using immunoSEQ multiplex PCR, the repertoire was profiled, and TCRdb retains in-frame clones only, with some absent. The top ten clones hold 2% to 2.5% of a sample with approximately 160,000 clones, more than 90% of them seen once. Sequenced material: blood. The receptor set was obtained from a middle-aged woman in good health.

The chain combines TRBV27 with TRBJ2-7; a possible D gene is TRBD2 (6 bases). CDR1 MNHEY and CDR2 SMNVEV come from the germline V gene (reference sequence). The CDR3 has 15 residues. The V end lost 4 bases, the J end lost 0 bases, and 13 bases lay between the germline ends. CDR3 DNA sequence: TGTGCCAGCAGTTCCCGCGGGGCCCGCTCCTACGAGCAGTACTTC. As protein: CASSSRGARSYEQYF.

The chain couples TRBV7-2 to TRBJ1-5; no reliable D call. V was pared by 5 bases and J by 2 bases, with 7 bases between. The CDR3 is made up of 13 amino acids. Germline-derived CDR1 and CDR2 are SGHTA and FQGNSA. CDR3 bases: TGTGCCAGCAGCATAAGAGGCAATCAGCCCCAGCATTTT. The encoded protein is CASSIRGNQPQHF. Variable domain in full (rest from reference TRBV7-2 and TRBJ1-5): GAGVSQSPSNKVTEKGKDVELRCDPISGHTALYWYRQSLGQGLEFLIYFQGNSAPDKSGLPSDRFSAERTGGSVSTLTIQRTQQEDSAVYLCASSIRGNQPQHFGDGTRLSIL.

The chain couples TRBV10-2 to TRBJ1-1; 7 bases are a match to TRBD1. V dropped 0 bases and J dropped 4; count of bases not matched to a gene: 29. The CDR3 length is 23 residues. CDR1 and CDR2 (germline): WSHSY, SAAADI. The CDR3 sequence is CASSESYRGCPGGRGGSSTEAFF. CDR3 bases: TGCGCCAGCAGTGAGTCATACCGGGGGTGTCCAGGGGGTCGGGGGGGTTCGAGCACTGAAGCTTTCTTT.

The V and J genes are TRBV19 and TRBJ2-1; TRBD1 aligns across 7 bases. The CDR3 has 14 amino acids. Unmatched junction bases numbered 3, after V lost 4 bases and J lost 3 bases. Germline loops: CDR1 LNHDA, CDR2 SQIVND (reference sequence). The CDR3 sequence is CASSKGDSYNEQFF. The CDR3 DNA reads TGTGCCAGTAGTAAGGGGGACAGCTACAATGAGCAGTTCTTC.

The chain combines TRBV5-1 with TRBJ1-1; D ambiguous. Germline values: CDR1 SGHRS, CDR2 YFSETQ. The CDR3 is 13 residues long. Trimming left V 4 bases short and J 5 bases short, with 12 bases between. The chain's CDR3 is CASSANIGTEAFF. The CDR3 nucleotides read TGCGCCAGCAGCGCCAATATAGGGACTGAAGCTTTCTTT.

The rearrangement joins TRBV5-1 to TRBJ2-5, with no clear D. The CDR3 runs 12 residues. Germline CDR1 reads SGHRS; CDR2 reads YFSETQ. V lost 4 bases and J 5 bases, leaving 9 bases between the germline ends. The CDR3, as DNA: TGCGCCAGCAGCCACGGTAGGGAGACCCAGTACTTC. Residues: CASSHGRETQYF.

The J gene is TRBJ1-1, the V gene TRBV28, with D possibly matching TRBD1 (6 bases). This CDR3 has 17 amino acids. CDR1 is MDHEN and CDR2 is SYDVKM in the germline V gene. The V and J ends lost 3 bases and 0 bases respectively, with 17 bases between them. The CDR3 spells CASSFAETGFMNTEAFF. CDR3 DNA: TGTGCCAGCAGTTTCGCTGAGACAGGATTTATGAACACTGAAGCTTTCTTT.

The V and J genes are TRBV11-2 and TRBJ2-4; D call uncertain. The V gene's germline CDR1 is SGHAT and CDR2 FQNNGV. The CDR3 has 15 residues. Trimming shortened V by 2 bases and J by 1 base, and 9 bases separated the two germline ends. The DNA of the CDR3 is TGTGCCAGCAGCTTATCCCCCCTGGCCAAAAACATTCAGTACTTC. It yields the protein CASSLSPLAKNIQYF.

The chain links TRBV3-1 (or the pseudogene TRBV3-2) to TRBJ1-2; D is unresolved. V was cut by 0 bases and J by 8 bases, with 7 bases left in between. This CDR3 region has 12 residues. CDR1 is LGHDT, CDR2 YNNKEL, per germline (reference sequence). The CDR3 DNA reads TGTGCCAGCAGCCAAGACGGTGGAGGCTACACCTTC. It specifies CASSQDGGGYTF.

The CDR3, as DNA: TGTGCCAGCAGTTACTCGCTAGGGAACGAGCAGTACTTC. Protein: CASSYSLGNEQYF. V gene TRBV6-6 combines with J gene TRBJ2-7; D unresolved. From germline, CDR1 is MNHNY and CDR2 SVGAGI (reference sequence). Between the trimmed V and J ends, which lost 0 bases and 5 bases, there was a span of 8 bases. The CDR3 runs 13 residues.

The chain joins TRBV5-4 to TRBJ2-1, with D tentatively TRBD1 (6 bases). V was trimmed by 6 bases and J by 7 bases, leaving 14 bases between them. This CDR3 contains 13 residues. The V gene's germline CDR1 is SGHNT and CDR2 YYREEE (reference sequence). In DNA, the CDR3 is TGTGCCAGCACCGATCCAGGGGCGAATGAGCAGTTCTTC. Translation: CASTDPGANEQFF.

The CDR3 DNA reads TGTGCCAGTAGCCAAAGGTCAGTGGGGAAAAACATTCAGTACTTC. It translates to CASSQRSVGKNIQYF. V usage is TRBV19 and J usage is TRBJ2-4, with D unresolved. The CDR3 covers 15 residues. Germline CDR1 reads LNHDA; CDR2 reads SQIVND (reference sequence). Trimming took off 6 bases at V and 4 bases at J, with 16 bases between the two ends.

The chain joins TRBV6-5 to TRBJ2-5; no definite D call. Germline CDR1 reads MNHEY; CDR2 reads SVGAGI. There are 16 residues in the CDR3. V dropped 2 bases and J dropped 1 base, with 14 bases sitting between them. The CDR3 region has the DNA TGTGCCAGCAGTTACAGTACGCCTCGGTTCCAAGAGACCCAGTACTTC. Translating gives CASSYSTPRFQETQYF.

This clone appeared once. J is TRBJ1-6 and V is TRBV10-3; D remains ambiguous. Germline loops: CDR1 ENHRY, CDR2 SYGVKD. Between the trimmed V and J ends, which lost 6 bases and 8 bases, there was a span of 8 bases. The CDR3 extends over 12 amino acids. The CDR3 nucleotides read TGTGCCATCAGGGAGCAGGATTCACCCCTCCACTTT. This sequence encodes CAIREQDSPLHF.

In its sample, this clone was seen once. This chain joins TRBV5-6 and TRBJ2-3; perhaps TRBD1 as D (5 bases). The CDR3 is 13 residues long. Trimming pared 2 bases from V and 3 bases from J, leaving 7 bases between. Germline V gives CDR1 SGHDT, CDR2 YYEEEE. CDR3: CASSFPGTDTQYF. The CDR3 DNA is TGTGCCAGCAGCTTCCCAGGGACAGATACGCAGTATTTT.

The chain has TRBV9 and TRBJ1-6; 8 bases line up with TRBD1. Germline CDR1 reads SGDLS; CDR2 reads YYNGEE. The CDR3 is 15 amino acids. Trimming at V came to 0 bases and at J to 7 bases, leaving 3 bases not matched to a gene. CDR3 nucleotides: TGTGCCAGCAGCGTAGGCTCAGGGGGCAATTCACCCCTCCACTTT. The encoded protein is CASSVGSGGNSPLHF.

The rearrangement uses TRBV5-1 and TRBJ2-4, with 7 bases matching TRBD1. The trim removed 3 bases at V and 5 bases at J, leaving 11 bases unmatched. The length of the CDR3 is 16 residues. Germline loops: CDR1 SGHRS, CDR2 YFSETQ. The DNA for the CDR3 is TGCGCCAGCAGCTCGGACAGGTCTCCCCCCCAAAACATTCAGTACTTC. Translation: CASSSDRSPPQNIQYF.

This clone is a singleton in its sample. The V and J genes are TRBV7-3 and TRBJ2-2, with 9 bases lining up with TRBD1. The CDR3 has 16 amino acids. Germline V gives CDR1 SGHTA, CDR2 FQGTGA. V dropped 5 bases and J dropped 6; count of bases not matched to a gene: 10. The chain's CDR3 is CASSKEGQGTAGELFF. Here the CDR3 DNA reads TGTGCCAGCAGCAAAGAGGGACAGGGTACGGCCGGGGAGCTGTTTTTT.